This passage covers 22 T cell receptor beta chains from one sample sequenced in a study of T cells in localized non-small cell lung cancer. Clones were sequenced by immunoSEQ multiplex PCR, and TCRdb holds only the in-frame ones, with some missing. In the table there are 55,000 to 65,000 clones, approximately 90% of which are singletons. This sample comprised peripheral blood, obtained before any cancer treatment. Receptors were obtained from a man between 40 and 75 years old with stage I squamous cell lung carcinoma.

V is TRBV7-2 and J is TRBJ2-7; 8 bases agree with TRBD1. Germline assignment: CDR1 SGHTA and CDR2 FQGNSA. The CDR3 runs to 15 residues. The J segment lost 2 bases and the V segment lost 2 bases, leaving 5 bases of the junction unmatched. The CDR3 here is CASSLIGTGTYEQYF. The CDR3 DNA follows: TGTGCCAGCAGCTTAATCGGGACAGGCACCTACGAGCAGTACTTC. The full variable domain, its missing parts supplied by reference TRBV7-2 and TRBJ2-7, is GAGVSQSPSNKVTEKGKDVELRCDPISGHTALYWYRQSLGQGLEFLIYFQGNSAPDKSGLPSDRFSAERTGGSVSTLTIQRTQQEDSAVYLCASSLIGTGTYEQYFGPGTRLTVT.

The chain links TRBV2 to TRBJ2-5, with D maybe TRBD1 (7 bases). V shed 3 bases and J shed 5 bases, with 16 bases lying between them. The CDR3 extends over 15 amino acids. Germline CDR1 reads SNHLY; CDR2 reads FYNNEI. CDR3 nucleotides: TGTGCCAGCAGTGAGAGCCAGGGGGGATGGGAGACCCAGTACTTC. It codes for CASSESQGGWETQYF.

The chain is built from TRBV4-1 and TRBJ1-4; the D is unclear. The CDR3 contains 12 residues. Between the trimmed V and J ends, which lost 0 bases and 7 bases, there was a span of 3 bases. Germline loops: CDR1 MGHRA, CDR2 YSYEKL. The CDR3 DNA reads TGCGCCAGCAGCCAAGAGGGTGAAAAACTGTTTTTT. Amino acid sequence: CASSQEGEKLFF.

The V gene is TRBV6-5, the J gene TRBJ1-1; D is possibly TRBD1 (6 bases). The CDR3 contains 13 residues. Germline CDR1 and CDR2: MNHEY and SVGAGI. The V gene lost 6 bases and the J gene lost 10 bases, with 18 bases spanning the gap. CDR3 sequence reads: CASRRTEEGGAFF. The CDR3 coding sequence is TGTGCCAGCAGGAGGACCGAGGAAGGGGGAGCTTTCTTT.

The gene calls are TRBV28 and TRBJ2-7; maybe TRBD1 (5 bases). Between the trimmed V and J ends, which lost 0 bases and 5 bases, there was a span of 11 bases. Per germline, CDR1 MDHEN and CDR2 SYDVKM. The CDR3 contains 14 residues. The chain's CDR3 is CASSLWAGNNEQYF. For the CDR3, the DNA is TGTGCCAGCAGTTTATGGGCAGGGAATAACGAGCAGTACTTC.

This clone was observed once. The chain joins TRBV7-9 to TRBJ2-1, with D uncertain. CDR3 length: 13 residues. Germline V gene lookup returns CDR1 SEHNR and CDR2 FQNEAQ (reference sequence). V gave up 3 bases and J gave up 10 bases, with 13 bases separating them. CDR3 nucleotides: TGTGCCAGCAGCTTTAGTGGGTCAGGCGAGCAGTTCTTC. Its translation: CASSFSGSGEQFF.

For this clone: One end of the junction fails to match germline, which may point to a read error. The CDR3 loop reads CASSEGQSGANVLTF. The CDR3 DNA reads TGTGCCAGCAGCGAAGGACAGTCTGGGGCCAACGTCCTGACTTTC. The chain couples TRBV6-1 to TRBJ2-6; possible D gene TRBD1, 6 bases. CDR3 size: 15 residues. Germline V lookup: CDR1 MNHNS, CDR2 SASEGT.

The J gene is TRBJ2-6, the V gene TRBV7-2; D gene ambiguous. The germline V gene encodes CDR1 SGHTA and CDR2 FQGNSA. The CDR3 consists of 14 residues. V was trimmed by 1 base and J by 4 bases, leaving 5 bases between them. The CDR3 spells CASSLVGGANVLTF. CDR3 nucleotides: TGTGCCAGCAGCTTAGTTGGCGGGGCCAACGTCCTGACTTTC.

The chain links TRBV11-2 to TRBJ2-5; D assignment may be TRBD1 or TRBD2 (5 bases each). This CDR3 has 15 residues. The V and J ends lost 0 bases and 5 bases respectively, with 13 bases between them. Germline V CDR1 and CDR2: SGHAT, FQNNGV. The CDR3 loop is CASSLDGTSVETQYF. DNA for the CDR3: TGTGCCAGCAGCTTAGACGGGACGTCTGTGGAGACCCAGTACTTC.

The chain is built from TRBV6-5 and TRBJ1-4, with D perhaps matching TRBD1 (5 bases). V shed 0 bases and J shed 13 bases, with 18 bases lying between them. This CDR3 region has 15 residues. CDR1 MNHEY and CDR2 SVGAGI come from the germline V gene. The CDR3 sequence is CASSYSITQARILFF. CDR3 in DNA: TGTGCCAGCAGTTACTCCATTACACAGGCTAGGATACTGTTTTTT.

The gene calls are TRBV6-4 and TRBJ2-3, with no clear D. This CDR3 contains 13 residues. Per germline, CDR1 MRHNA and CDR2 SNTAGT. V gave up 6 bases and J gave up 0 bases, with 7 bases separating them. The CDR3 loop reads CASSSDSTDTQYF. The CDR3 DNA reads as TGTGCCAGCAGCTCCGACAGCACAGATACGCAGTATTTT.

The chain uses TRBV11-2 and TRBJ2-5, with 8 bases lining up with TRBD2. V shed 5 bases, J shed 5 bases, and the junction held 7 bases outside the gene matches. The CDR3 has 14 residues. From germline, CDR1 is SGHAT and CDR2 FQNNGV. The CDR3 bases are TGTGCCAGCAGCCCTTTTAGCGGGATTGAGACCCAGTACTTC. This sequence encodes CASSPFSGIETQYF.

The V gene is TRBV7-9, the J gene TRBJ2-1, with TRBD1 as a possible D gene (6 bases). The germline V gene encodes CDR1 SEHNR and CDR2 FQNEAQ (reference sequence). CDR3 length: 15 amino acids. Trimming took off 7 bases at V and 8 bases at J, with 21 bases between the two ends. CDR3 sequence: CASTLLSGVGDEQFF. The CDR3 nucleotides are TGTGCCAGCACTTTACTTTCAGGGGTGGGCGATGAGCAGTTCTTC.

The J gene is TRBJ2-5, the V gene TRBV7-2; the match to TRBD2 covers 10 bases. The CDR3 consists of 15 residues. V trimming: 5 bases; J trimming: 5 bases; junction bases outside the gene matches: 8. Germline V gene sequence: CDR1 SGHTA, CDR2 FQGNSA. CDR3 sequence: CASSVSTSGRETQYF. CDR3 bases: TGTGCCAGCAGCGTCTCGACTAGCGGGCGGGAGACCCAGTACTTC.

V usage is TRBV19 and J usage is TRBJ2-3; 9 bases line up with TRBD2. CDR1 and CDR2 from the germline V gene are LNHDA and SQIVND (reference sequence). This CDR3 has 19 amino acids. V lost 7 bases to trimming and J lost 2 bases; unmatched junction nucleotides: 19. In DNA form, the CDR3 reads TGTGCCAGTAATCCCCAAGCGGGAGGTATGCGGACGTTCACAGATACGCAGTATTTT. It encodes CASNPQAGGMRTFTDTQYF.

This clone was observed a single time. This chain connects TRBV4-1 to TRBJ2-7; possibly TRBD1 for D (6 bases). V lost 0 bases to trimming and J lost 2 bases, with 20 bases between them. Looked up from germline, CDR1 is MGHRA and CDR2 is YSYEKL. There are 18 residues in the CDR3. CDR3 sequence: CASSQDLRAQGIPYEQYF. The CDR3, as DNA: TGCGCCAGCAGCCAAGATCTTAGGGCGCAGGGGATTCCCTACGAGCAGTACTTC.

The chain employs TRBV5-1 and TRBJ2-1; 8 bases agree with TRBD2. Losses at the gene ends were 0 bases for V and 10 bases for J; bases not matched to a gene: 9. CDR1 is SGHRS and CDR2 is YFSETQ in the germline V gene. This CDR3 is built from 15 residues. This CDR3 reads CASSLGDWSGGEQFF. Written as DNA, the CDR3 is TGCGCCAGCAGCTTGGGGGACTGGTCGGGAGGGGAGCAGTTCTTC.

This rearrangement joins TRBV7-2 to TRBJ1-1, with 10 positions matching TRBD1. V lost 3 bases and J lost 2; bases outside the gene matches: 12. CDR1 SGHTA and CDR2 FQGNSA come from the germline V gene. The CDR3 covers 18 residues. The CDR3 spells CASSFQTGGAGGNTEAFF. CDR3 nucleotide sequence: TGTGCCAGCAGCTTCCAGACAGGGGGCGCAGGTGGAAACACTGAAGCTTTCTTT.

The CDR3 sequence is CASSYVDTNFNEQFF. The DNA of the CDR3 is TGTGCCAGCAGTTACGTCGATACAAATTTCAATGAGCAGTTCTTC. The chain recombines TRBV6-6 with TRBJ2-1; D ambiguous. The germline gives CDR1 MNHNY, CDR2 SVGAGI (reference sequence). The CDR3 totals 15 residues. V gave up 2 bases and J gave up 6 bases, with 14 bases separating them.

This sequence joins TRBV7-6 and TRBJ1-1; 8 nucleotides agree with TRBD1. CDR1 is SGHVS and CDR2 is FNYEAQ in the germline V gene. After removal of 5 bases from V and 4 bases from J, the junction contained 12 bases not matched to a gene. The CDR3 runs 16 residues. The CDR3 sequence is CASSLGQGPSSTEAFF. The CDR3 DNA reads as TGTGCCAGCAGCCTAGGACAGGGACCAAGTAGCACTGAAGCTTTCTTT. The full variable domain, rest sourced from reference TRBV7-6 and TRBJ1-1, is GAGVSQSPRYKVTKRGQDVALRCDPISGHVSLYWYRQALGQGPEFLTYFNYEAQQDKSGLPNDRFSAERPEGSISTLTIQRTEQRDSAMYRCASSLGQGPSSTEAFFGQGTRLTVV.

The V call is TRBV29-1, the J call TRBJ1-2; no clear D. V lost 0 bases and J 3 bases, leaving 11 bases between the germline ends. The CDR3 is 14 residues long. CDR1 and CDR2 (germline): SQVTM, ANQGSEA. CDR3 sequence reads: CSVEDYQDYYGYTF. The CDR3 DNA reads TGCAGCGTTGAAGATTACCAGGATTACTATGGCTACACCTTC.

This clone was counted once. The J gene is TRBJ1-1, the V gene TRBV28; D ambiguous. In germline, CDR1 is MDHEN, CDR2 SYDVKM. CDR3 length equals 14 residues. V was trimmed by 8 bases and J by 0 bases, leaving 13 bases between them. Here the CDR3 DNA reads TGTGCCAGCCGCCTAGGCCTAATGAACACTGAAGCTTTCTTT. As protein: CASRLGLMNTEAFF.